This TCR beta chain was recovered during a study of shared clonotypes between healthy human individuals. Study observations and caveats: Sharing across a few donors was seen in 4% to 6.5% of naive CD4 clonotypes. Naive subsets tended to show greater estimated richness than memory subsets.

To note about this clone: Its specificity is unknown.

Produced via immunoSEQ multiplex PCR; TCRdb's table is partial and in-frame only. The data show about 1 million clones, with 75% to 80% seen just once and 0.5% to 0.6% held by the top ten. Donation came from healthy HIV-negative adults that had no recent acute infections or vaccinations. A CD45RA+ naive subset and a CD45RA-negative memory subset were split from CD4+ cells. The sample was memory CD4+ T cells from PBMCs. Regarding subset: CD45RA-negative fraction. The receptor comes from a young man in good health. Some clones in this sample may be carry-over from other donors' samples.

The CDR3 loop is CASSKAATYEQYF. The CDR3 bases are TGTGCCAGCAGCAAGGCCGCCACCTACGAGCAGTACTTC. The V call is TRBV7-9, the J call TRBJ2-7; D not certain. Per the germline V gene, CDR1 is SEHNR and CDR2 is FQNEAQ (reference sequence). V was shortened by 5 bases and J by 2 bases, with 10 bases between the two germline ends. The length of the CDR3 is 13 residues.